Shown below are 19 T cell receptor beta chains from a single sample sequenced in a study of T-cell memory formation after mild COVID-19. TCRdb independently ran MiXCR on the 5' RACE reads; one entry per CDR3 protein. The table has 250,000 to 350,000 distinct CDR3 sequences, less than 20% seen once. The sequencing sample was made of PBMCs or a T cell subset sorted from them (not recorded which). The receptor set was obtained from a man younger than 35 who had mild COVID-19 (a few samples of this study predate the infection). Cell type and time point are not known.

This clonotype was detected a few times. The chain carries TRBV5-8 and TRBJ2-2; tentatively, D is TRBD1 (5 bases). V was trimmed by 0 bases and J by 8 bases, leaving 11 bases between them. Germline V gene data show CDR1 as SGHTS and CDR2 as YDEGEE. This CDR3 spans 14 amino acids. The CDR3 protein is CASSLDRRGGELFF. The DNA of the CDR3 is TGTGCCAGCAGCTTGGACAGGCGTGGAGGGGAGCTGTTTTTT.

This clonotype was seen at least ten times. The chain is built from TRBV28 and TRBJ2-3; 9 positions match TRBD2. Germline V gene lookup returns CDR1 MDHEN and CDR2 SYDVKM. Trimming took 3 bases from V and 1 from J; bases not matched to a gene: 2. This CDR3 is 15 amino acids long. The CDR3 loop reads CASSLRGGGTDTQYF. CDR3 in DNA: TGTGCCAGCAGTTTGCGGGGGGGAGGCACAGATACGCAGTATTTT.

J is TRBJ1-1 and V is TRBV12-3 or TRBV12-4; tentatively, D is TRBD1 (5 bases). Trimming stripped 2 bases from V and 6 bases from J, with 13 bases between. This CDR3 has 14 amino acids. CDR3 region: CASSLRGGGPEAFF. In DNA, the CDR3 is TGTGCCAGCAGTTTAAGGGGTGGTGGCCCTGAAGCTTTCTTT.

J is TRBJ2-3 and V is TRBV30; D is possibly TRBD1 (5 bases). Trimming removed 5 bases from V and 4 bases from J, with 10 bases in between. CDR1 is GTSNPN and CDR2 is SVGIG in the germline V gene (reference sequence). This CDR3 has 12 residues. The CDR3 protein is CAWGPGPDTQYF. In nucleotides, the CDR3 is TGTGCCTGGGGTCCAGGGCCAGATACGCAGTATTTT.

The rearrangement links TRBV5-5 to TRBJ1-2; maybe TRBD1 (5 bases). Trimming took 5 bases from V and 6 from J, leaving 11 bases between them. Germline V gene lookup returns CDR1 SGHKS and CDR2 YYEKEE (reference sequence). CDR3 length: 12 amino acids. CDR3 DNA: TGTGCCAGCAGACAGGAGTCTGATGGCTACACCTTC. This encodes CASRQESDGYTF. The whole variable domain, filled in from reference TRBV5-5 and TRBJ1-2, reads DAGVTQSPTHLIKTRGQQVTLRCSPISGHKSVSWYQQVLGQGPQFIFQYYEKEERGRGNFPDRFSARQFPNYSSELNVNALLLGDSALYLCASRQESDGYTFGSGTRLTVV.

The chain couples TRBV27 to TRBJ2-1; 8 bases line up with TRBD2. Germline values: CDR1 MNHEY, CDR2 SMNVEV (reference sequence). J lost 0 bases, V lost 5 bases, and 9 bases had no gene match. The length of the CDR3 is 17 residues. CDR3 in amino acids: CASSPIWRGVSYNEQFF. The DNA of the CDR3 is TGTGCCAGCAGTCCGATCTGGCGGGGGGTCTCCTACAATGAGCAGTTCTTC.

Only a few counts were recorded for this clonotype. J is TRBJ2-5 and V is TRBV11-2, with 7 positions matching TRBD2. V lost 5 bases to trimming and J lost 7 bases; unmatched junction nucleotides: 4. This CDR3 has 12 residues. The germline V gene has CDR1 SGHAT and CDR2 FQNNGV. The CDR3 nucleotides read TGTGCCAGCAGCCCGTGGGAGGGGACCCAGTACTTC. This encodes CASSPWEGTQYF.

The V and J genes are TRBV4-1 and TRBJ2-3; unclear D gene. Germline CDR1 reads MGHRA; CDR2 reads YSYEKL. V was shortened by 2 bases and J by 6 bases, with 9 bases between the two germline ends. The CDR3 is 13 amino acids. DNA for the CDR3: TGCGCCAGCAGCCAAAATTGGGCGGATACGCAGTATTTT. Translated, it gives CASSQNWADTQYF.

This clonotype was counted many times. The chain couples TRBV20-1 to TRBJ1-2, with TRBD1 matching 8 bases. Germline V gene data show CDR1 as DFQATT and CDR2 as SNEGSKA (reference sequence). Losses at the gene ends were 3 bases for V and 6 bases for J; bases not matched to a gene: 9. This CDR3 contains 14 residues. The CDR3 nucleotides are TGCAGTGCTAGCTTGGACAGGGTCCCGGATGGCTACACCTTC. Translating gives CSASLDRVPDGYTF.

V gene TRBV6-5 combines with J gene TRBJ2-5; TRBD1 or TRBD2 may be the D gene (6 bases each). This CDR3 region has 17 residues. V lost 0 bases and J 4 bases, leaving 18 bases between the germline ends. The germline V gene encodes CDR1 MNHEY and CDR2 SVGAGI. CDR3 sequence reads: CASSYSGSGAFRETQYF. Written as DNA, the CDR3 is TGTGCCAGCAGTTACTCGGGATCGGGGGCGTTCAGAGAGACCCAGTACTTC.

The chain combines TRBV6-5 with TRBJ1-2; tentatively, D is TRBD1 (6 bases). The CDR3 sequence is 15 residues long. The V end lost 6 bases, the J end lost 2 bases, and 16 bases lay between the germline ends. Germline V CDR1 and CDR2: MNHEY, SVGAGI. The CDR3 DNA follows: TGTGCCAGCAGAGAACAGGGATCGGGCAACTATGGCTACACCTTC. Translation: CASREQGSGNYGYTF.

This chain links TRBV18 with TRBJ1-3; 9 nucleotides match TRBD1. Germline V gene sequence: CDR1 KGHSH, CDR2 LQKENI. CDR3 length equals 14 residues. The trim removed 3 bases at V and 4 bases at J, leaving 1 base unmatched. The CDR3 here is CASSPDRGGNTIYF. CDR3 DNA: TGTGCCAGCTCACCGGACAGGGGAGGAAACACCATATATTTT. The entire variable domain, with the rest obtained from reference TRBV18 and TRBJ1-3, is as follows: NAGVMQNPRHLVRRRGQEARLRCSPMKGHSHVYWYRQLPEEGLKFMVYLQKENIIDESGMPKERFSAEFPKEGPSILRIQQVVRGDSAAYFCASSPDRGGNTIYFGEGSWLTVV.

This clonotype has only a few counts. The chain recombines TRBV28 with TRBJ2-7, with 7 bases matching TRBD1. The ends lost 5 bases at V and 4 bases at J; junction bases unmatched: 2. The CDR3 covers 12 residues. CDR1 MDHEN and CDR2 SYDVKM come from the germline V gene. In DNA form, the CDR3 reads TGTGCCAGCAGTCAGACAGGGTACGAGCAGTACGTC. The encoded protein is CASSQTGYEQYV.

This clonotype has only a few counts. The chain recombines TRBV5-1 with TRBJ1-4; tentative D call: TRBD1 (6 bases). CDR1 and CDR2 (germline): SGHRS, YFSETQ. The CDR3 is 15 amino acids. Trimming stripped 4 bases from V and 7 bases from J, with 17 bases between. The CDR3 is CASSAGGGRVEKLFF. The CDR3 DNA follows: TGCGCCAGCAGCGCCGGAGGGGGGCGAGTTGAAAAACTGTTTTTT.

The chain carries TRBV24-1 and TRBJ1-1, with 7 nucleotides matching TRBD1. Trimming removed 3 bases from V and 0 bases from J; junction bases left unmatched: 18. The CDR3 loop spans 20 amino acids. The V gene's germline CDR1 is KGHDR and CDR2 SFDVKD. The CDR3 DNA sequence: TGTGCCACCAGTGATCCGGACGGACAGGTCCCACCCCAGGTGAACACTGAAGCTTTCTTT. This encodes CATSDPDGQVPPQVNTEAFF.

V and J are TRBV12-3 or TRBV12-4 and TRBJ1-2, with a possible D match to TRBD1 (5 bases). The CDR3 consists of 14 residues. With 6 bases removed from V and 8 bases from J, the gap between germline ends came to 19 bases. The CDR3 reads CASRVGTQVWGYTF. The CDR3 DNA sequence: TGTGCCAGCAGGGTCGGGACTCAGGTTTGGGGCTACACCTTC.

The V call is TRBV4-1, the J call TRBJ1-1; tentatively, D is TRBD1 (5 bases). Germline V CDR1 and CDR2: MGHRA, YSYEKL. Trimming took off 6 bases at V and 5 bases at J, with 10 bases between the two ends. The CDR3 runs 12 residues. This CDR3 is CASSQGKTEAFF. For the CDR3, the DNA is TGCGCCAGCAGTCAGGGAAAAACTGAAGCTTTCTTT.

This clonotype was seen at least ten times. This rearrangement joins TRBV7-9 to TRBJ1-5, with D possibly TRBD1 on 5 matching bases. The ends were cut back, 4 bases at V and 3 bases at J, with 10 bases in the middle. This CDR3 is 14 amino acids long. From germline, CDR1 is SEHNR and CDR2 FQNEAQ (reference sequence). The CDR3 loop is CASSSGRNNQPQHF. Here the CDR3 DNA reads TGTGCCAGCAGCTCGGGACGCAACAATCAGCCCCAGCATTTT.

The chain combines TRBV7-2 with TRBJ2-5; a weak D match, TRBD2 (6 bases). V lost 3 bases to trimming and J lost 2 bases, with 10 bases between them. This CDR3 comprises 14 residues. Germline lookup yields CDR1 SGHTA and CDR2 FQGNSA. CDR3: CASSLWRDQETQYF. The CDR3 region has the DNA TGTGCCAGCAGCTTGTGGAGGGATCAAGAGACCCAGTACTTC.